This T cell receptor (beta chain) was obtained from a study of beta chain features in type 1 diabetes. Reverse transcribing all isolated RNA meant expressed TCRB transcripts were sequenced. TCRdb's table, derived via immunoSEQ multiplex PCR, lists solely in-frame clones and lacks some. The data contain under 500,000 clones, 25% to 35% of them singletons. The junction had 6 bases not matched to a gene; V was cut back by 5 bases and J by 5 bases. Germline CDR1 reads MNHNS; CDR2 reads SASEGT. The CDR3 is 15 residues long. The study's findings and limits: Type 1 diabetes patients had TCRB CDR3s that were shorter (moderately but significantly so) in all four CD4+ subsets. Type 1 diabetes patients had fewer VDJ junction insertions and more deletions. Naive, central memory and Treg TCRB repertoires seemed to resemble each other more closely in patients than they did in healthy donors.

Comments on this clone: Its antigen remains unidentified.

Sequencing was performed on naive CD4+ T cells from blood. The chain joins TRBV6-1 to TRBJ2-7; 13 bases are a match to TRBD2. This receptor was identified in a man between 18 and 35 years old in good health. Written as DNA, the CDR3 is TGTGCCAGCAGTTCTGGACTAGCGGGAGTCAACGAGCAGTACTTC. Encoded protein: CASSSGLAGVNEQYF.